A single T cell receptor beta chain is shown here with its context. Its antigen is currently unknown. The PCR made use of 60 Vbeta and 13 Jbeta primers. Data came from immunoSEQ multiplex PCR; TCRdb stores just in-frame clones and leaves some out. This sample has about 150,000 clones, with around 80% found just once. These data come from a study of cytomegalovirus exposure and HLA in healthy donors. Study results and limitations: A few V segments could not be told apart, such as TRBV6-2 and TRBV6-3, and were left out. Cytomegalovirus association was assigned to more than 150 TCR beta chains.

The CDR3 is 17 amino acids. The V end lost 5 bases, the J end lost 4 bases, and 24 bases lay between the germline ends. Per germline, CDR1 SGHTA and CDR2 FQGNSA. Sequenced input: PBMCs. The chain uses TRBV7-2 and TRBJ2-7; D possibly corresponds to TRBD1 (5 bases). The TCR sequence derives from a woman in her twenties or thirties in good health and CMV-seronegative. The CDR3 DNA is TGTGCCAGCAGCCCCTCGGTGTCGGCAGGGTTTGTTTACGAGCAGTACTTC. The encoded protein is CASSPSVSAGFVYEQYF.